A selection of T cell receptor beta chains follows, all from one sample in a study of early T cells in non-severe SARS-CoV-2 infection. TCRdb re-called the 5' RACE reads through MiXCR, storing one row per CDR3 protein. The top ten hold 1.1% of the sample, which has 65,000 to 85,000 distinct CDR3 sequences, 9.5% to 15% seen once. The sequencing sample was made of whole blood. Every receptor here comes from an adult who was a healthcare worker with PCR-confirmed SARS-CoV-2 infection or an uninfected control (not recorded which). Both conserved end residues are part of each CDR3. The D gene is left open where the match is weak. Some rows have no size entry. The others give once, few or many, or a class for an expanded clone.

D: TRBD1; size: -; V: TRBV2; J: TRBJ1-2; CDR3: CASGSDRVRVGYTF; DNA: TGTGCCAGCGGGTCGGACAGGGTACGAGTAGGCTACACCTTC
D: TRBD1; size: few; V: TRBV29-1; J: TRBJ2-3; CDR3: CSVERDRVEYF; DNA: TGCAGCGTCGAGAGGGACAGAGTGGAGTATTTT
D: TRBD1; size: many; V: TRBV20-1; J: TRBJ1-6; CDR3: CSAPMGQGASSPLHF; DNA: TGCAGTGCTCCGATGGGACAGGGGGCATCTTCACCCCTCCACTTT
D: TRBD2; size: -; V: TRBV30; J: TRBJ2-1; CDR3: CAWSDGSSGGREQFF; DNA: TGTGCCTGGAGTGACGGCTCCAGCGGGGGGCGTGAGCAGTTCTTC
D: TRBD1; size: -; V: TRBV20-1; J: TRBJ1-4; CDR3: CSALQGALNEKLFF; DNA: TGCAGTGCACTCCAGGGGGCCTTAAATGAAAAACTGTTTTTT
D: -; size: -; V: TRBV28; J: TRBJ2-7; CDR3: CASTNAGEKSYYEQYF; DNA: TGTGCCAGCACCAATGCAGGCGAGAAAAGTTACTACGAGCAGTACTTC
D: -; size: -; V: TRBV19; J: TRBJ1-2; CDR3: CASSLNVGRSYGYTF; DNA: TGTGCCAGCTCCCTCAATGTGGGGCGCAGCTATGGCTACACCTTC
D: -; size: -; V: TRBV6-6; J: TRBJ1-2; CDR3: CASSGRNYGYTF; DNA: TGTGCCAGCAGTGGACGGAACTATGGCTACACCTTC
D: TRBD2; size: -; V: TRBV2; J: TRBJ2-7; CDR3: CARGTSGHEQYF; DNA: TGTGCCAGAGGGACTAGCGGCCACGAGCAGTACTTC
D: TRBD2; size: many; V: TRBV12-5; J: TRBJ2-7; CDR3: CASALLAGGPYEQYF; DNA: TGTGCTAGTGCCTTACTAGCGGGAGGGCCCTACGAGCAGTACTTC
D: -; size: few; V: TRBV20-1; J: TRBJ2-1; CDR3: CSARDGSGAGDEQFF; DNA: TGCAGTGCTAGAGATGGAAGCGGAGCCGGGGATGAGCAGTTCTTC
D: -; size: -; V: TRBV28; J: TRBJ1-5; CDR3: CASSLSSQPQHF; DNA: TGTGCCAGCAGTTTATCGAGTCAGCCCCAGCATTTT
D: TRBD2; size: many; V: TRBV11-2; J: TRBJ2-1; CDR3: CASSIGGGTYNEQFF; DNA: TGTGCCAGCAGCATAGGCGGGGGAACCTACAATGAGCAGTTCTTC
D: TRBD2; size: many; V: TRBV14; J: TRBJ2-2; CDR3: CASSQVRLASTGELFF; DNA: TGTGCCAGCAGCCAAGTAAGACTAGCGAGCACCGGGGAGCTGTTTTTT
D: -; size: -; V: TRBV3-1; J: TRBJ1-1; CDR3: CASSQSAGENTEAFF; DNA: TGTGCCAGCAGCCAATCGGCAGGGGAGAACACTGAAGCTTTCTTT
D: -; size: -; V: TRBV29-1; J: TRBJ2-1; CDR3: CSATGLSSYNEQFF; DNA: TGCAGCGCTACGGGGCTTAGCTCCTACAATGAGCAGTTCTTC
D: -; size: -; V: TRBV29-1; J: TRBJ2-2; CDR3: CSVERPTGELFF; DNA: TGCAGCGTTGAGAGGCCCACCGGGGAGCTGTTTTTT
D: -; size: many; V: TRBV6-5; J: TRBJ1-5; CDR3: CASSYGGKQPQHF; DNA: TGTGCCAGCAGTTATGGGGGGAAGCAGCCCCAGCATTTT
D: -; size: many; V: TRBV6-1; J: TRBJ2-5; CDR3: CASRRGKQETQYF; DNA: TGTGCCAGCAGGAGGGGAAAACAAGAGACCCAGTACTTC
D: TRBD2; size: many; V: TRBV20-1; J: TRBJ2-7; CDR3: CSAGTSGRLQYF; DNA: TGCAGTGCTGGGACTAGCGGGAGACTGCAGTACTTC
D: -; size: many; V: TRBV6-5; J: TRBJ1-2; CDR3: CASSYRGYGYTF; DNA: TGTGCCAGCAGTTACAGGGGTTATGGCTACACCTTC
D: -; size: many; V: TRBV11-2; J: TRBJ2-3; CDR3: CASSFRDLLTTDTQYF; DNA: TGTGCCAGCAGCTTCCGGGACTTACTAACCACAGATACGCAGTATTTT
D: TRBD1; size: many; V: TRBV6-5; J: TRBJ2-7; CDR3: CASSGQGPDEQYF; DNA: TGTGCCAGCAGTGGACAGGGTCCAGACGAGCAGTACTTC
D: -; size: many; V: TRBV28; J: TRBJ2-3; CDR3: CASSLRGDTQYF; DNA: TGTGCCAGCAGTTTACGGGGGGATACGCAGTATTTT
D: TRBD2; size: -; V: TRBV5-4; J: TRBJ2-5; CDR3: CASSSGVQETQYF; DNA: TGTGCCAGCAGCAGCGGGGTTCAAGAGACCCAGTACTTC
D: -; size: many; V: TRBV5-1; J: TRBJ2-3; CDR3: CASSLASAGHTDTQYF; DNA: TGCGCCAGCAGCTTGGCCTCCGCGGGGCACACAGATACGCAGTATTTT
D: TRBD2; size: -; V: TRBV7-2; J: TRBJ2-1; CDR3: CASSLGASGRPYNEQFF; DNA: TGTGCCAGCAGCTTAGGGGCCAGCGGGAGGCCCTACAATGAGCAGTTCTTC
D: TRBD1; size: many; V: TRBV6-5; J: TRBJ1-6; CDR3: CASSYGTGTGNSPLHF; DNA: TGTGCCAGCAGCTATGGGACAGGGACTGGTAATTCACCCCTCCACTTT
D: -; size: few; V: TRBV20-1; J: TRBJ2-7; CDR3: CSARDGRTIYEQYF; DNA: TGCAGTGCTAGAGATGGACGGACGATCTACGAGCAGTACTTC
D: -; size: -; V: TRBV6-2/TRBV6-3; J: TRBJ2-5; CDR3: CASSLETVETQYF; DNA: TGTGCCAGCAGTTTGGAGACAGTAGAGACCCAGTACTTC
D: -; size: -; V: TRBV5-4; J: TRBJ2-7; CDR3: CASSLDWYEQYF; DNA: TGTGCCAGCAGCTTGGACTGGTACGAGCAGTACTTC
D: TRBD1; size: few; V: TRBV11-2; J: TRBJ2-2; CDR3: CASSFSQGRNTGELFF; DNA: TGTGCCAGCAGCTTCTCACAGGGGAGGAACACCGGGGAGCTGTTTTTT
D: -; size: -; V: TRBV12-3/TRBV12-4; J: TRBJ2-7; CDR3: CASSPDSSYEQYF; DNA: TGTGCCAGCAGTCCGGACAGCTCCTACGAGCAGTACTTC
D: TRBD2; size: many; V: TRBV10-3; J: TRBJ2-3; CDR3: CAISFSGGFTDTQYF; DNA: TGTGCCATCAGTTTTAGCGGGGGTTTCACAGATACGCAGTATTTT
D: -; size: many; V: TRBV18; J: TRBJ2-3; CDR3: CASSPPTRTDTQYF; DNA: TGTGCCAGCTCACCACCGACACGCACAGATACGCAGTATTTT
D: TRBD1; size: many; V: TRBV6-6; J: TRBJ2-1; CDR3: CASSRDRDPYNEQFF; DNA: TGTGCCAGCAGTAGGGACAGGGACCCCTACAATGAGCAGTTCTTC
D: -; size: few; V: TRBV7-9; J: TRBJ1-3; CDR3: CASSVVPVAGNTIYF; DNA: TGTGCCAGCAGCGTTGTTCCGGTGGCTGGAAACACCATATATTTT
D: -; size: -; V: TRBV2; J: TRBJ1-2; CDR3: CASSEYPSGAYGYTF; DNA: TGTGCCAGCAGTGAATATCCCAGTGGGGCCTATGGCTACACCTTC
D: -; size: many; V: TRBV18; J: TRBJ1-1; CDR3: CASSQERMNTEAFF; DNA: TGTGCCAGCTCACAAGAGAGGATGAACACTGAAGCTTTCTTT
D: TRBD1; size: -; V: TRBV19; J: TRBJ1-2; CDR3: CASSILGQVPINYGYTF; DNA: TGTGCCAGTAGTATCCTCGGACAGGTCCCTATTAACTATGGCTACACCTTC
D: -; size: many; V: TRBV20-1; J: TRBJ2-3; CDR3: CSALGTYWGTDTQYF; DNA: TGCAGTGCCCTTGGGACTTACTGGGGCACAGATACGCAGTATTTT
D: -; size: few; V: TRBV20-1; J: TRBJ1-6; CDR3: CSAKQTDSPLHF; DNA: TGCAGTGCTAAGCAAACAGATTCACCCCTCCACTTT
D: TRBD2; size: many; V: TRBV27; J: TRBJ2-7; CDR3: CASSFTSGRAGEQYF; DNA: TGTGCCAGCAGTTTTACAAGCGGGAGGGCCGGCGAGCAGTACTTC